Shown below are 2 T cell receptor beta chains from a single sample sequenced in a study of shared clonotypes between healthy human individuals. The assay was immunoSEQ multiplex PCR, and TCRdb's table has in-frame clones only and misses some. This sample has 2,500,000 or so clones, with 90% to 95% found just once. The source material was naive CD4+ T cells from PBMCs. The subset was: CD45RA+ positively selected. The receptors originated from a man aged 18 to 29 in good health. Some clones in this sample may be carry-over from other donors' samples.

CDR3 in DNA: TGTGCCACCAGCAGTATTCAGGGAGGTCCTCAGCCCCAGCATTTT. This gives the protein CATSSIQGGPQPQHF. The chain combines TRBV15 with TRBJ1-5, with D possibly TRBD1 on 5 matching bases. Trimming took off 3 bases at V and 6 bases at J, with 15 bases between the two ends. Per germline, CDR1 LNHNV and CDR2 YYDKDF (reference sequence). The CDR3 length is 15 residues.

The chain combines TRBV19 with TRBJ2-1; 7 bases agree with TRBD2. The CDR3 runs 13 residues. CDR1 and CDR2 (germline): LNHDA, SQIVND (reference sequence). The V segment lost 3 bases and the J segment 5 bases; nucleotides outside the gene matches: 1. The CDR3 protein is CASSIRGDNEQFF. CDR3 bases: TGTGCCAGTAGTATCCGGGGGGACAATGAGCAGTTCTTC. The whole variable domain, filled in from reference TRBV19 and TRBJ2-1, reads DGGITQSPKYLFRKEGQNVTLSCEQNLNHDAMYWYRQDPGQGLRLIYYSQIVNDFQKGDIAEGYSVSREKKESFPLTVTSAQKNPTAFYLCASSIRGDNEQFFGPGTRLTVL.